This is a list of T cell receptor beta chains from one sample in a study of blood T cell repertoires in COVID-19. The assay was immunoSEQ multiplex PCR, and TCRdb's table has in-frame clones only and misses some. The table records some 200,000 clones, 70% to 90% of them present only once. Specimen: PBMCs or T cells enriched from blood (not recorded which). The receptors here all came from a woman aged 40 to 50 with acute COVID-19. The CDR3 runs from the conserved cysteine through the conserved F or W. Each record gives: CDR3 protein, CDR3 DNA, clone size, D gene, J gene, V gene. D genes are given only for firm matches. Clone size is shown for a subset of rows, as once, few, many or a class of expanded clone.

CDR3: CASSPTGGEVYEQYF
DNA: TGCGCCAGCAGCCCGACAGGGGGTGAAGTGTACGAGCAGTACTTC
size: .
D: TRBD1
J: TRBJ2-7
V: TRBV5-1

CDR3: CAWTVGLVDRRYNSPLHF
DNA: TGTGCCTGGACTGTGGGGCTTGTCGATCGCCGCTATAATTCACCCCTCCACTTT
size: .
D: .
J: TRBJ1-6
V: TRBV30

CDR3: CASSSGTGEAFF
DNA: TGCGCCAGCAGCTCCGGGACAGGGGAAGCTTTCTTT
size: .
D: TRBD1
J: TRBJ1-1
V: TRBV5-1

CDR3: CASSIRQDNTEAFF
DNA: TGTGCCAGCAGCATTCGACAGGACAACACTGAAGCTTTCTTT
size: .
D: .
J: TRBJ1-1
V: TRBV13

CDR3: CASSLTSGRNEQFF
DNA: TGTGCCAGCAGTCTAACTAGCGGACGCAATGAGCAGTTCTTC
size: .
D: TRBD2
J: TRBJ2-1
V: TRBV7-8

CDR3: CASSLQAGGPEQYF
DNA: TGTGCCAGCAGCTTACAAGCGGGGGGTCCCGAGCAGTACTTC
size: .
D: TRBD2
J: TRBJ2-7
V: TRBV11-1

CDR3: CASSGRRGRESTDTQYF
DNA: TGTGCCAGCAGTGGGCGCCGGGGGCGGGAGAGCACAGATACGCAGTATTTT
size: once
D: .
J: TRBJ2-3
V: TRBV2

CDR3: CASSSTGTRQETQYF
DNA: TGTGCCAGCAGTTCGACCGGGACTAGACAAGAGACCCAGTACTTC
size: few
D: TRBD2
J: TRBJ2-5
V: TRBV2

CDR3: CASSSVGQGFNEQYF
DNA: TGTGCCAGCAGCTCCGTAGGACAGGGGTTCAACGAGCAGTACTTC
size: .
D: TRBD1
J: TRBJ2-7
V: TRBV11-2

CDR3: CASSTGTTNEKLFF
DNA: TGTGCCAGCAGCACCGGTACGACTAATGAAAAACTGTTTTTT
size: .
D: .
J: TRBJ1-4
V: TRBV28

CDR3: CASRGVPETQYF
DNA: TGTGCCAGCCGCGGCGTTCCAGAGACCCAGTACTTC
size: .
D: .
J: TRBJ2-5
V: TRBV2

CDR3: CASIPGRGSKNYGYTF
DNA: TGCGCCAGCATCCCGGGGCGGGGGTCGAAGAACTATGGCTACACCTTC
size: once
D: .
J: TRBJ1-2
V: TRBV5-1

CDR3: CASSSRGSGRRDTGELFF
DNA: TGTGCCAGCAGCTCCAGGGGTAGCGGGAGACGGGACACCGGGGAGCTGTTTTTT
size: .
D: TRBD2
J: TRBJ2-2
V: TRBV13

CDR3: CSASPARSSSYNEQFF
DNA: TGCAGTGCTAGTCCAGCGAGATCGAGCTCCTACAATGAGCAGTTCTTC
size: .
D: .
J: TRBJ2-1
V: TRBV20-1

CDR3: CASSLAGREQYF
DNA: TGTGCCAGCAGCTTGGCAGGGCGGGAGCAGTACTTC
size: once
D: .
J: TRBJ2-7
V: TRBV11-3

CDR3: CAWGTGYGYTF
DNA: TGTGCCTGGGGTACAGGGTATGGCTACACCTTC
size: .
D: .
J: TRBJ1-2
V: TRBV30

CDR3: CASSLMGTGKETQYF
DNA: TGCGCCAGCAGCTTGATGGGGACAGGGAAAGAGACCCAGTACTTC
size: .
D: TRBD1
J: TRBJ2-5
V: TRBV5-1

CDR3: CASSVVDSVNTEAFF
DNA: TGTGCCAGCAGCGTAGTGGACAGTGTGAACACTGAAGCTTTCTTT
size: .
D: .
J: TRBJ1-1
V: TRBV9

CDR3: CSVEDATGPDTQYF
DNA: TGCAGCGTTGAAGATGCGACAGGGCCAGATACGCAGTATTTT
size: .
D: TRBD1
J: TRBJ2-3
V: TRBV29-1

CDR3: CASSVAGGAGEKLFF
DNA: TGTGCCAGCAGCGTAGCAGGGGGCGCGGGTGAAAAACTGTTTTTT
size: .
D: TRBD1
J: TRBJ1-4
V: TRBV9

CDR3: CASSPWLRGVQETQYF
DNA: TGTGCCAGCAGCCCCTGGCTGCGGGGGGTCCAAGAGACCCAGTACTTC
size: .
D: TRBD2
J: TRBJ2-5
V: TRBV2

CDR3: CASRKAGAGNQPQHF
DNA: TGTGCCAGCAGGAAGGCAGGGGCAGGCAATCAGCCCCAGCATTTT
size: .
D: .
J: TRBJ1-5
V: TRBV2

CDR3: CASSIDKDRGQETQYF
DNA: TGTGCCAGTAGTATAGATAAGGACAGGGGACAAGAGACCCAGTACTTC
size: .
D: TRBD1
J: TRBJ2-5
V: TRBV19

CDR3: CASSSGIDTEAFF
DNA: TGTGCCAGCAGCTCAGGAATTGACACTGAAGCTTTCTTT
size: .
D: .
J: TRBJ1-1
V: TRBV11-2

CDR3: CASSGGQGPGELFF
DNA: TGTGCCAGCAGCGGCGGACAGGGGCCCGGGGAGCTGTTTTTT
size: .
D: TRBD1
J: TRBJ2-2
V: TRBV9

CDR3: CASSLRTGGYQPQHF
DNA: TGTGCCAGCAGTTTAAGGACAGGGGGTTATCAGCCCCAGCATTTT
size: .
D: TRBD1
J: TRBJ1-5
V: TRBV27

CDR3: CSVGGRGSAGELFF
DNA: TGCAGCGTTGGCGGGAGAGGGTCTGCCGGGGAGCTGTTTTTT
size: .
D: TRBD2
J: TRBJ2-2
V: TRBV29-1

CDR3: CASSFRDRGYKAFF
DNA: TGCGCCAGCAGCTTTAGGGACAGGGGCTATAAAGCTTTCTTT
size: few
D: TRBD1
J: TRBJ1-1
V: TRBV5-1

CDR3: CASSLLQGTNTGELFF
DNA: TGTGCCAGCAGCTTACTCCAGGGGACGAACACCGGGGAGCTGTTTTTT
size: .
D: .
J: TRBJ2-2
V: TRBV7-8

CDR3: CARSLVAQREHHEQYF
DNA: TGTGCCAGAAGCTTGGTTGCCCAGCGGGAGCACCACGAGCAGTACTTC
size: .
D: TRBD2
J: TRBJ2-7
V: TRBV5-3

CDR3: CASSQDWGQHYGYTF
DNA: TGCGCCAGCAGCCAAGATTGGGGACAGCACTATGGCTACACCTTC
size: .
D: TRBD1
J: TRBJ1-2
V: TRBV4-3

CDR3: CASSLDHVSSYNEQFF
DNA: TGTGCCAGCAGCTTAGATCACGTGAGCTCCTACAATGAGCAGTTCTTC
size: .
D: .
J: TRBJ2-1
V: TRBV11-2

CDR3: CASRKPGQGLSEQFF
DNA: TGTGCCAGCAGGAAACCGGGACAGGGGCTCAGTGAGCAGTTCTTC
size: .
D: TRBD1
J: TRBJ2-1
V: TRBV5-4

CDR3: CASSVQRDSLRGTEAFF
DNA: TGTGCCAGCAGCGTGCAACGGGACAGTTTAAGAGGCACTGAAGCTTTCTTT
size: .
D: TRBD1
J: TRBJ1-1
V: TRBV7-9

CDR3: CASSSNVTSRWETQYF
DNA: TGTGCCAGCAGCTCCAACGTTACTAGTCGGTGGGAGACCCAGTACTTC
size: .
D: .
J: TRBJ2-5
V: TRBV21-1

CDR3: CASSFPGVSNQPQHF
DNA: TGTGCCAGCAGTTTCCCAGGGGTTTCCAATCAGCCCCAGCATTTT
size: .
D: .
J: TRBJ1-5
V: TRBV28

CDR3: CASSLVVLSGEQYF
DNA: TGTGCCAGCAGCTTAGTGGTCCTCTCGGGTGAGCAGTACTTC
size: once
D: .
J: TRBJ2-7
V: TRBV7-2

CDR3: CASSLKGDLQPQHF
DNA: TGTGCCAGCAGTTTAAAGGGGGATCTTCAGCCCCAGCATTTT
size: .
D: .
J: TRBJ1-5
V: TRBV27

CDR3: CASSPEGNNNSPLHF
DNA: TGTGCCAGCTCACCGGAGGGGAACAATAATTCACCCCTCCACTTT
size: .
D: .
J: TRBJ1-6
V: TRBV18

CDR3: CASSNYGWDRGNTGELFF
DNA: TGTGCCAGCAGCAATTATGGTTGGGACAGGGGGAACACCGGGGAGCTGTTTTTT
size: .
D: .
J: TRBJ2-2
V: TRBV21-1

CDR3: CASSSKGVRDF
DNA: TGTGCCAGCAGCTCAAAGGGGGTAAGGGACTTC
size: .
D: .
J: TRBJ2-4
V: TRBV3-1/TRBV3-2

CDR3: CASSKELLQGTSGRYQETQYF
DNA: TGTGCCAGCAGCAAAGAACTCCTCCAAGGGACTAGCGGGAGGTACCAAGAGACCCAGTACTTC
size: .
D: .
J: TRBJ2-5
V: TRBV21-1

CDR3: CASSPQTRSRETQYF
DNA: TGTGCCAGCTCACCACAGACGAGGTCACGGGAGACCCAGTACTTC
size: .
D: .
J: TRBJ2-5
V: TRBV18

CDR3: CASSLSFRGEQFF
DNA: TGTGCCAGCAGCTTAAGTTTCCGGGGTGAGCAGTTCTTC
size: .
D: .
J: TRBJ2-1
V: TRBV7-9

CDR3: CASSERGGLTGSPLHF
DNA: TGTGCCAGCAGTGAAAGGGGGGGCCTAACCGGTTCACCCCTCCACTTT
size: .
D: .
J: TRBJ1-6
V: TRBV2

CDR3: CASSQGIQGSGNTIYF
DNA: TGTGCCAGCAGCCAGGGGATACAGGGTTCCGGAAACACCATATATTTT
size: .
D: .
J: TRBJ1-3
V: TRBV4-2

CDR3: CASMKGGEAFF
DNA: TGTGCCAGCATGAAAGGAGGCGAAGCTTTCTTT
size: .
D: .
J: TRBJ1-1
V: TRBV27

CDR3: CASRLGGSYEQYF
DNA: TGTGCCAGCAGGCTAGGGGGAAGCTACGAGCAGTACTTC
size: .
D: .
J: TRBJ2-7
V: TRBV2

CDR3: CASSPNTGTDNTEAFF
DNA: TGCGCCAGCAGCCCCAACACCGGGACAGACAACACTGAAGCTTTCTTT
size: .
D: TRBD1
J: TRBJ1-1
V: TRBV5-1

CDR3: CASSPERQGAHQPQHF
DNA: TGTGCCAGCTCACCTGAGCGACAGGGGGCCCATCAGCCCCAGCATTTT
size: .
D: TRBD1
J: TRBJ1-5
V: TRBV18

CDR3: CASSGGFISGANVLTF
DNA: TGTGCCAGCAGTGGTGGCTTTATCTCTGGGGCCAACGTCCTGACTTTC
size: .
D: .
J: TRBJ2-6
V: TRBV28

CDR3: CASSLEGGAGKTQYF
DNA: TGTGCCAGCAGCTTAGAGGGAGGGGCGGGTAAGACCCAGTACTTC
size: few
D: TRBD2
J: TRBJ2-5
V: TRBV11-2

CDR3: CASSRGESYEQYF
DNA: TGTGCCAGCAGCCGCGGGGAGTCCTACGAGCAGTACTTC
size: .
D: .
J: TRBJ2-7
V: TRBV11-2

CDR3: CASSSSGQGAYEQYF
DNA: TGTGCCAGCAGCTCTTCGGGACAGGGGGCCTACGAGCAGTACTTC
size: .
D: TRBD1
J: TRBJ2-7
V: TRBV11-3

CDR3: CASSLGRGGYEQYF
DNA: TGTGCCAGCAGCTTGGGAAGGGGGGGTTACGAGCAGTACTTC
size: .
D: .
J: TRBJ2-7
V: TRBV5-4